The clone carrying this TCR beta chain was observed a handful of times. The antigen is not known. The record originates from a study of identical twins. In every case, the donor was a healthy Caucasian. A universal primer site was incorporated via template switching, and the cDNA contained unique molecular identifiers. TCRdb ran MiXCR on the 5' RACE reads and lists one entry per CDR3 protein. The table has roughly 710,000 distinct CDR3 sequences, 5.5% to 7.5% seen once. Per germline, CDR1 SGHRS and CDR2 YFSETQ. There are 15 residues in the CDR3. With 4 bases removed from V and 5 bases from J, the gap between germline ends came to 15 bases. Study results and caveats: In zero-insertion analyses, partial confounding could arise from invariant MAIT and iNKT cells. There was an excess of low generation probability in the out-of-frame alpha sequences that twins shared.

The chain uses TRBV5-1 and TRBJ2-2; D not resolved. Sequenced material: naive T cells sorted from blood. This receptor was identified in a man aged 18 to 30 in good health. The CDR3: CASSLALDYTGELFF. CDR3 DNA sequence: TGCGCCAGCAGCCTGGCTTTAGATTATACCGGGGAGCTGTTTTTT.